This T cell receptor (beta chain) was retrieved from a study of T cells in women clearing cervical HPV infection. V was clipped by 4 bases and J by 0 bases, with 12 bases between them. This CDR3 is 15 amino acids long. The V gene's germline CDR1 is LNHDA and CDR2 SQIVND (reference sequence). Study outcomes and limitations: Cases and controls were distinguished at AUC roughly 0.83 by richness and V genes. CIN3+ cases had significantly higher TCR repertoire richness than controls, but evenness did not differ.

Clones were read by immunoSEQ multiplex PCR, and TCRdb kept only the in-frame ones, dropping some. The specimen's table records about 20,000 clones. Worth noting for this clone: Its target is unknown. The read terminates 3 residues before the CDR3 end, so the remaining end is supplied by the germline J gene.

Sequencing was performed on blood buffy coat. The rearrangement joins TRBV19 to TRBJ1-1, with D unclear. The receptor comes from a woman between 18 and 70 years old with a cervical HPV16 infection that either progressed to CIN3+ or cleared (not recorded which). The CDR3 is CASSRQALLNTEAFF. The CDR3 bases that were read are TGTGCCAGTAGTAGGCAGGCCTTATTGAACACTGAA. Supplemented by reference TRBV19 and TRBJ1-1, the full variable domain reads DGGITQSPKYLFRKEGQNVTLSCEQNLNHDAMYWYRQDPGQGLRLIYYSQIVNDFQKGDIAEGYSVSREKKESFPLTVTSAQKNPTAFYLCASSRQALLNTEAFFGQGTRLTVV.